Here is one T cell receptor beta chain with its context. Its antigen is currently not known. No much larger clonotype is one base removed from it; base qualities were not supplied. The data were obtained in a study of shared clonotypes between healthy human individuals (dated by TCRdb to about 2020). In terms of the full investigation: A couple of women and a few men aged 18 to 49 years were included in the cohort. For each donor, CD4 naive and CD4 memory were each given three plates, CD8 naive was given two plates, and CD8 memory was given one plate. To estimate repertoire size and how much clonotypes are shared between individuals, the study performed deep sequencing of blood TCR repertoires from about 5 healthy adults. Libraries were prepared and TCR repertoires were sequenced by different laboratories using diverse techniques, in order to increase sequencing depth and limit assay-specific biases. Each donor's leukapheresis produced roughly between about 0.8 and 10 billion PBMCs. Study-wide findings and limitations: Even with the large sequencing depth, rarefaction of the sorted-subset datasets indicated that sequencing was incomplete. Naive subsets generally had larger estimated clonotype richness than memory subsets did. Pairwise subsampling led to the expectation that sequencing depth would affect the degree of clonotype sharing among donors. Compared with non-shared clonotypes, clonotypes shared by all four sorted-subset donors had higher generation probabilities. Across several donors, around 5% of naive CD4, approximately 3.6% of naive CD8, 2% to 2.5% of memory CD4, and 0.4% of memory CD8 clonotypes were shared. Only blood was sampled, and tissue TCR repertoires likely differ from those in blood. The genetic and exposure-history diversity represented was limited by the small number of donors.

From a lookup of the germline V gene, CDR1 and CDR2 are SQVTM and ANQGSEA. The CDR3 runs 13 amino acids, cysteine and phenylalanine included. The sequence is cut down to CDR3 DNA, 39 bases in frame from base 1. The V end loses 5 bases and the J end loses 2 bases, and a stretch of 7 bases separates them. Using the deep immunoSEQ assay, multiplex PCR amplified TCR CDR3 regions from genomic DNA. For each cell subset, the extracted genomic DNA was distributed evenly across all wells of several immunoSEQ 96-well plates, and each plate served as one replicate. Each replicate PCR for sorted subsets received around 0.2 ug genomic DNA, equal to roughly 30,000 T cell genomes. Purified libraries were quantified with a Qubit 3.0 fluorometer, sized on a Bioanalyzer 2100, and re-quantified with the KAPA Library Quantification kit. Every immunoSEQ 96-well plate was sequenced on a separate single-read 150-cycle Illumina NextSeq 550 flow cell. Processing in the source paper ran as follows. Because the immunoSEQ output held only junctional sequences and lacked quality scores, the filtering could not match the filtering applied to full-length reads. To assign V/J genes and CDR3, sequences were annotated using PyIR, a Python wrapper for IgBLAST v1.9, with IMGT germline references. Any read was removed if the V/J assignment was weak (E-value above 1e-6), the CDR3 was missing, or the read contained stop codons, out-of-frame junctions, or ambiguous translated residues. A V3J clonotype was defined by an identical inferred V gene, J gene, and CDR3 amino acid sequence. The percentage overlap between two repertoires was calculated by dividing the number of shared unique clonotypes by the size of the smaller repertoire. Three approaches were used to assess repertoire richness: RTK rarefaction, the Chao1 estimator, and Recon v2.1 estimates of unobserved clonotypes. OLGA was used to compute generation probabilities for all TCRbeta clonotypes that the gDNA method yielded from a few donors. TCRdb re-hosts the immuneACCESS table, in-frame sequences only. Its copies lack some clones; in the studies checked, an unresolved V gene accounts for under half of them, and the cause for the rest is not known. V, J and clone size are taken as reported in that table, and D and trimming were inferred from the DNA itself. A total of 2 million to 3 million clones appear in this sample, approximately 93% of them only once. The ten largest account for 0.36% of the sample.

The donors were healthy, HIV-negative adults who had no recently reported acute infections or vaccinations. All donors were Caucasian adults living in Nashville, Tennessee, USA. CD4+ T cells were enriched by magnetic negative selection, after which naive cells were positively selected on CD45RA and the negative fraction was taken as the memory subset. After blood collection by leukapheresis, PBMCs were isolated using Ficoll-Histopaque density gradient centrifugation and then cryopreserved in the vapor phase of liquid nitrogen. Analytical flow cytometry was used to check the purity and quantity of every magnetically sorted T cell population. Each sorted fraction had its genomic DNA isolated and then quantified by UV absorbance on a Nanodrop 2000c.

This TCR was sampled from a man aged 18 to 35 in good health. Some clones in this sample may be carry-over from other donors' samples. Sequenced material: naive CD4+ T cells from PBMCs. Sample cell subset or site, as interpreted from the label and publication: CD45RA+ positively selected. The V gene is TRBV29-1 and the J gene is TRBJ2-6; the D assignment is uncertain and may be TRBD1 or TRBD2, with 5 bases supporting each. The CDR3 region: CSVWGPGANVLTF. The bases read TGCAGCGTTTGGGGACCTGGGGCCAACGTCCTGACTTTC.